This TCR beta chain derives from a study of breast tumors, draining lymph nodes, adjacent tissues. A single record per CDR3 protein comes from TCRdb applying MiXCR to the multiplex PCR reads. The data contain 150,000 to 200,000 distinct CDR3 sequences, 25% to 40% of them seen just once; the ten biggest clones take up 4.3%. Samples came from axillary lymph nodes draining the breast cancer. This clonotype was detected ten times or more. Its matching antigen is unknown. Findings of the study overall: Tumor repertoires ranked between lymph nodes and nontumor tissue in diversity, with V and J gene preferences. Findings are consistent with lymph node origin and intratumoral expansion of most tumor T cells. The lymph node origin of tumor T cells was framed as consistent with a hypothesis, not demonstrated.

The germline V and J ends were trimmed by 10 bases and 1 base, with 18 bases remaining between them. CDR3 length: 15 residues. CDR1 MNHNS and CDR2 SASEGT come from the germline V gene. V gene TRBV6-1 combines with J gene TRBJ2-3; possible D gene TRBD2, 5 bases. Sequenced input: axillary lymph node tissue. This TCR came from a female donor with breast cancer. Some clones in this sample may be carry-over from other donors' samples. The CDR3 is CATNLLESGTDTQYF. The DNA for the CDR3 is TGTGCCACCAACCTACTAGAAAGCGGCACAGATACGCAGTATTTT.